The following is a TCR beta chain sequence with its context. Assay: immunoSEQ multiplex PCR; the TCRdb copy retains only in-frame clones and omits some. Among roughly 290,000 clones listed, roughly 88% were seen once. This sample is part of a study of blood T cell repertoires in COVID-19. Overall study: The samples span acute and convalescent COVID-19 from the United States, Italy and Spain.

In germline, CDR1 is LNHDA, CDR2 SQIVND (reference sequence). V shed 1 base and J shed 7 bases, with 11 bases lying between them. The CDR3 spans 14 residues. The chain has TRBV19 and TRBJ1-5; the D gene is possibly TRBD1 (5 bases). Sample: PBMCs or T cells enriched from blood (not recorded which). The TCR originated in a young woman who had recovered from COVID-19. CDR3 DNA sequence: TGTGCCAGTAGTATAGTCAGGGTCGGACAGCCCCAGCATTTT. The encoded protein is CASSIVRVGQPQHF.